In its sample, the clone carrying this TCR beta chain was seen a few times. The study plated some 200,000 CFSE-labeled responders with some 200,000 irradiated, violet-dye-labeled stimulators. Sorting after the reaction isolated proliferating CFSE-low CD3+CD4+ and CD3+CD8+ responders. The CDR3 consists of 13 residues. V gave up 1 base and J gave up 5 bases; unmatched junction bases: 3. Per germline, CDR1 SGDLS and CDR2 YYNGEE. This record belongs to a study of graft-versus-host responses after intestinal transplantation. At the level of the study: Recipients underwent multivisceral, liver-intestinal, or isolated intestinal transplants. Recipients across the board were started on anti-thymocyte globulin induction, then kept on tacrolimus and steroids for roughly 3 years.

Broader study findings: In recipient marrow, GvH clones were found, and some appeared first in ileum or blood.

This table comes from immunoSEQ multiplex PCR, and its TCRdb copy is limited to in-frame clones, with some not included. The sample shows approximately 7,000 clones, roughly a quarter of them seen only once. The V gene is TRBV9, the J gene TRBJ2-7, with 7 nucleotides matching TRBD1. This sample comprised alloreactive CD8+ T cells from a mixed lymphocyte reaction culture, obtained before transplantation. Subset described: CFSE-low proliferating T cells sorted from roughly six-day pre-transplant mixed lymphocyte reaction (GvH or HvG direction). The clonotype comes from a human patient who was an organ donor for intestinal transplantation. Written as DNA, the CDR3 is TGTGCCAGCAGCGTAAAGGGGGCACACGAGCAGTACTTC. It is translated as CASSVKGAHEQYF.